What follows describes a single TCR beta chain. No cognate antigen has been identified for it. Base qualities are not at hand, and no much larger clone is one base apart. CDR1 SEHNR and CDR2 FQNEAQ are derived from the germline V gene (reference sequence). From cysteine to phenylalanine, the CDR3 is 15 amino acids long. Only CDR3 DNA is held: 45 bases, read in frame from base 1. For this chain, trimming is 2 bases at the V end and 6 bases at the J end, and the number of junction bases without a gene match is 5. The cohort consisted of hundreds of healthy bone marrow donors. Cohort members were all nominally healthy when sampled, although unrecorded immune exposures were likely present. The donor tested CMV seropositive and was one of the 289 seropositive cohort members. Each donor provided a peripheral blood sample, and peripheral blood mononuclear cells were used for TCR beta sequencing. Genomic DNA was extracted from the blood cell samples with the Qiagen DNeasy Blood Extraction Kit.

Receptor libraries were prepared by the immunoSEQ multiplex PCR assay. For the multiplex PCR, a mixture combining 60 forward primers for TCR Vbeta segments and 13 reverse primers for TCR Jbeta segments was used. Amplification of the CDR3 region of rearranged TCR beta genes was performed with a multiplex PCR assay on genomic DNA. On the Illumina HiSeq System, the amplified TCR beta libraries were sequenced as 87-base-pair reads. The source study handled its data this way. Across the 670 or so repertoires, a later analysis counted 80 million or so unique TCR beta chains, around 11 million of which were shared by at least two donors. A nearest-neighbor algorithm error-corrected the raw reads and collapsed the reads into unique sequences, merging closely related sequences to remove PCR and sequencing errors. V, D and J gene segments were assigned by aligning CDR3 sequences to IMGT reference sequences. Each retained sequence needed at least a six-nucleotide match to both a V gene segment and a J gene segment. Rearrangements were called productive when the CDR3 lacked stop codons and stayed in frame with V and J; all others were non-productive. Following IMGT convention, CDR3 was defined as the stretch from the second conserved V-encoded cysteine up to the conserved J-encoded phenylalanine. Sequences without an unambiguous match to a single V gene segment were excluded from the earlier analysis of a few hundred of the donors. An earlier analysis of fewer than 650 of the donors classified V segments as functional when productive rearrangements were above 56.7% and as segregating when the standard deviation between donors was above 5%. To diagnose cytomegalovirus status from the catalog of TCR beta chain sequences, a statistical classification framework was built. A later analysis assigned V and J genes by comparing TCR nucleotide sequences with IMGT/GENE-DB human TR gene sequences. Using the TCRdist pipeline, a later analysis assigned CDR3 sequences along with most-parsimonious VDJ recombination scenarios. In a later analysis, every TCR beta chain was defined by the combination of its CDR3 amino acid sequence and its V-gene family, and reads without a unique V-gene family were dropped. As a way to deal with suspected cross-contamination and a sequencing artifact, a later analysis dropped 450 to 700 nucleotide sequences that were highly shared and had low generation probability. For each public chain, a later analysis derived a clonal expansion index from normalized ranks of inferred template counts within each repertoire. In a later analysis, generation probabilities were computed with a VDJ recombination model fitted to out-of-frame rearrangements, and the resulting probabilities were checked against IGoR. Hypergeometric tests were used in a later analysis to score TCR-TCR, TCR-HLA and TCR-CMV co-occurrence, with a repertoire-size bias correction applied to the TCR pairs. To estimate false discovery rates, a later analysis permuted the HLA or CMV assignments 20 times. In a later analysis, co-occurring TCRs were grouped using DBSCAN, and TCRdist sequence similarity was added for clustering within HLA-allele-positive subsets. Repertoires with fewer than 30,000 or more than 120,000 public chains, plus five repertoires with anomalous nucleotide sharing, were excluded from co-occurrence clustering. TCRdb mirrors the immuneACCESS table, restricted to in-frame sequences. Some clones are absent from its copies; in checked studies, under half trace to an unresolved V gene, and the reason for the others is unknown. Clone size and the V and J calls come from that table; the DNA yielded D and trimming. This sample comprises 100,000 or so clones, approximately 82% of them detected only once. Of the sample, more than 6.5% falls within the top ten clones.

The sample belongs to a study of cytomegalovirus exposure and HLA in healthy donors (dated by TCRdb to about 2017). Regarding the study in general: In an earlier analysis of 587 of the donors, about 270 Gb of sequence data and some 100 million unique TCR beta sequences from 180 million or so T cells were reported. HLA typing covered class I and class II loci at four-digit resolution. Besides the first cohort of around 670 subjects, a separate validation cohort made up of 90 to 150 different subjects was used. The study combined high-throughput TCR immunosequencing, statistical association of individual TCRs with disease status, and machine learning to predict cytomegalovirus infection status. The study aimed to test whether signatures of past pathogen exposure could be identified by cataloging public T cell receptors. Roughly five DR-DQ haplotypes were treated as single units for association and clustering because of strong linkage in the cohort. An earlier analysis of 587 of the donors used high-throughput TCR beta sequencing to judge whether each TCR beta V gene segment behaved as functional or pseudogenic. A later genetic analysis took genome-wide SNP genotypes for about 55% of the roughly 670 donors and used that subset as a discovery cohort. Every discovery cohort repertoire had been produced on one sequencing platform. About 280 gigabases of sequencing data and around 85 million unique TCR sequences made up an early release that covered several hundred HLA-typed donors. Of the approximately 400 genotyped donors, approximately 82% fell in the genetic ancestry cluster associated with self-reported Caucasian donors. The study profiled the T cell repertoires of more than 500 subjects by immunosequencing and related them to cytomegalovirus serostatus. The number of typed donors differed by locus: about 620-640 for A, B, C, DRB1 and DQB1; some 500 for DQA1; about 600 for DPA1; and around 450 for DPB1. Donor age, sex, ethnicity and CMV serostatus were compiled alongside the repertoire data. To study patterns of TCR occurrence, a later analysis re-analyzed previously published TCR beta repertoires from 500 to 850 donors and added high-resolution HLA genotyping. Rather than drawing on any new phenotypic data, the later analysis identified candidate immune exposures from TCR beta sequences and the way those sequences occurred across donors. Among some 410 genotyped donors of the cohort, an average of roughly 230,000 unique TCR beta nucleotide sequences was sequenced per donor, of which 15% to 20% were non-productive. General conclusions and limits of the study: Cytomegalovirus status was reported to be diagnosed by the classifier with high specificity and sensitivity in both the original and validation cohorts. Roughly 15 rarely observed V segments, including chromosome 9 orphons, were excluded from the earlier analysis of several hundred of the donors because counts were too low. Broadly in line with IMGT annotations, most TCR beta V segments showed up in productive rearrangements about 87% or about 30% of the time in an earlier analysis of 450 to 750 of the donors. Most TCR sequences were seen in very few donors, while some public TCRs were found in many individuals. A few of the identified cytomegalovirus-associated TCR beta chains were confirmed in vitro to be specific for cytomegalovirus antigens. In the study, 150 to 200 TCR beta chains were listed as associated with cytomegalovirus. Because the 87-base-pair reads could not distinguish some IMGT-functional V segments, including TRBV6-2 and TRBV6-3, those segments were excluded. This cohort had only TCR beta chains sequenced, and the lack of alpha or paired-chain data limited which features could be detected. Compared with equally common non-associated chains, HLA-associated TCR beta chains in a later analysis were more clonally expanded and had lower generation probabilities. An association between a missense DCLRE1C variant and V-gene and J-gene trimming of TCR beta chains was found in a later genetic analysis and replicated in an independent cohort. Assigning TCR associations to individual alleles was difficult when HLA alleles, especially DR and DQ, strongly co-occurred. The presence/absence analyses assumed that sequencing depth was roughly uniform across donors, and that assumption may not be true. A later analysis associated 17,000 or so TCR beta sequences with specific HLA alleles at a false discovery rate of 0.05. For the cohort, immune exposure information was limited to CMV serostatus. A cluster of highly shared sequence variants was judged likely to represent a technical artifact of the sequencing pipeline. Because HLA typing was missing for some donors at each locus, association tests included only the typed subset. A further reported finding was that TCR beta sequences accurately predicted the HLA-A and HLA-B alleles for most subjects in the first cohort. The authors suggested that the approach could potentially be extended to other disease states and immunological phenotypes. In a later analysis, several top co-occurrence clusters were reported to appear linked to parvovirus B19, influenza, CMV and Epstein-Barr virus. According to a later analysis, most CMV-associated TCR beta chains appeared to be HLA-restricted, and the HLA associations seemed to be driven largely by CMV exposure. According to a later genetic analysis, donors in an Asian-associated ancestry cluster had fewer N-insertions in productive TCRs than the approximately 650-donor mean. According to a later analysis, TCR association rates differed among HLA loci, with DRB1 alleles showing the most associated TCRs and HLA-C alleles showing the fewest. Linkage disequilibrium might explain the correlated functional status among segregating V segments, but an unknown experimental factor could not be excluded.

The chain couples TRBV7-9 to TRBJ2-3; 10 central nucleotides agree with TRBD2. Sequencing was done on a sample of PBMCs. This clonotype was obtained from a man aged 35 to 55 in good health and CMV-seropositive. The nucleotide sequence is TGTGCCAGCAGCTTATCTAGCGGGGGTGGCGATACGCAGTATTTT. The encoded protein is CASSLSSGGGDTQYF.